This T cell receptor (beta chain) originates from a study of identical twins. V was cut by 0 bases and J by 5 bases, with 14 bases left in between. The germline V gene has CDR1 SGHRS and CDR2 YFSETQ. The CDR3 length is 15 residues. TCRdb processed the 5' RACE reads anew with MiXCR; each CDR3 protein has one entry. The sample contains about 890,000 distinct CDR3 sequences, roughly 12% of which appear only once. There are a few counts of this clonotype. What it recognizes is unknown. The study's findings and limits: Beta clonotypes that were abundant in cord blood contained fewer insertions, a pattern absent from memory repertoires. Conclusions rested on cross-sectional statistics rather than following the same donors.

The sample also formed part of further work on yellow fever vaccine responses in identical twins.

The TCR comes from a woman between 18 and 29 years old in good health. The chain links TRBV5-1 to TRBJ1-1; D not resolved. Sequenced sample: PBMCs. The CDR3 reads CASSLGPGGKTEAFF. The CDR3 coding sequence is TGCGCCAGCAGCTTGGGCCCTGGAGGTAAGACTGAAGCTTTCTTT. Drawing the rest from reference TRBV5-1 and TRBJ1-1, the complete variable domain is KAGVTQTPRYLIKTRGQQVTLSCSPISGHRSVSWYQQTPGQGLQFLFEYFSETQRNKGNFPGRFSGRQFSNSRSEMNVSTLELGDSALYLCASSLGPGGKTEAFFGQGTRLTVV.